This T cell receptor (beta chain) was captured in a study of tumor and adjacent non-tumor tissue in lung cancer. Background on the study: Samples averaged roughly 4.2 million productive TCRbeta reads each.

TCRbeta libraries were built with three rounds of nested PCR, modified from ARM-PCR. Using its own MiXCR run on the multiplex PCR reads, TCRdb lists one record per CDR3 protein. The table lists tens of thousands of distinct CDR3 sequences, around 65% of them singletons. No cell sorting was done before RNA was extracted from the tissue. This non-tumor lung sample came from over 3 cm beyond the tumor edge. As regards this clonotype: The antigen remains unidentified. A single base separates this from a much larger clone, so it may be a read error.

Study-wide results and caveats: Normal lung showed higher cumulative top 100 clone frequency than tumor. TCR diversity was significantly greater in tumor than normal lung tissue.

The TCR was taken from a woman between 50 and 59 years old with non-small cell lung cancer. The sample taken for sequencing was distant non-tumor lung tissue.

The CDR3 sequence: CSTRDLVQTYNEQFF. The CDR3 region has the DNA TGCAGTACTAGAGATTTGGTGCAAACCTACAATGAGCAGTTCTTC. V and J are TRBV20-1 and TRBJ2-1, with a weak D call TRBD2 (5 bases). CDR1 and CDR2 from the germline V gene are DFQATT and SNEGSKA (reference sequence). The CDR3 is made up of 15 amino acids.